This T cell receptor beta chain originates from a study of T cells expressing NK-cell markers. Study overall: Researchers got TCR beta repertoires out of sorted CD3+CD56+NKG2C+, CD3+CD56+NKG2C- and CD3+CD56-NKG2C+ T cells. Seven sequenced donors out of eight were HCMV-seropositive, one seronegative.

TCRdb reprocessed the 5' RACE reads, keeping one entry per CDR3 protein, no DNA. Its clone listing holds some 390,000 distinct CDR3 sequences. To note about this clonotype: The antigen is not known.

Study results and limitations: CD8+ T cells in 5 or 6 donors included dominant NKG2C+ clonotypes at 1.0-7.0%.

Material: blood T cells: a sorted CD56 or NKG2C T cell subset, CD4+ or CD8+ T cells, or bulk PBMC T cells (not recorded which). The sequence was collected from a woman aged 45 to 65 in good health.

The CDR3 sequence: CASSRSGRVADTQYF. The rearrangement uses TRBV25-1 and TRBJ2-3; as DNA is missing, the TRBD2 call by TCRdb cannot be tested. This CDR3 region has 15 residues. Per germline, CDR1 MGHDK and CDR2 SYGVNS.